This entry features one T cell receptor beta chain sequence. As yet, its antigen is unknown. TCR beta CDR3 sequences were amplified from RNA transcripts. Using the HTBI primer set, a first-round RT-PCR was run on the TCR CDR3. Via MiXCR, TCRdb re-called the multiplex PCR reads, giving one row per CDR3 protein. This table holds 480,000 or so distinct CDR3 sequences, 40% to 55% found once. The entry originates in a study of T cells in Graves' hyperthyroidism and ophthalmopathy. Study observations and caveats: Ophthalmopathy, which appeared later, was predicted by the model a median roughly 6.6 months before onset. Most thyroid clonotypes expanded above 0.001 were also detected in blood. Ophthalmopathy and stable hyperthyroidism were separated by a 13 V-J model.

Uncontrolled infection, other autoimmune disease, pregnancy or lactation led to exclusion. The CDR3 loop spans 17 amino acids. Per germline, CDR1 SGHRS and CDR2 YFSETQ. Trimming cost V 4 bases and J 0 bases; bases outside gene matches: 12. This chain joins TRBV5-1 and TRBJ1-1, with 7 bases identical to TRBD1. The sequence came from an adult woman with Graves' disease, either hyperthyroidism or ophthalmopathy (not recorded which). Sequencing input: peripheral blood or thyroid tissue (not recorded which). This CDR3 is CASSLRGAMALNTEAFF. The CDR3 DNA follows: TGCGCCAGCAGCCTCAGGGGGGCAATGGCCCTGAACACTGAAGCTTTCTTT.